The sequence of this TCR beta chain was determined in a study of beta chain features in type 1 diabetes. Study-level background: Examination of sorted cells across all samples involved around 99 million cells. The study, taken as a whole, reports: A moderate, significant TCRB CDR3 shortening appeared in type 1 diabetes across four CD4+ subsets.

For this clone: No antigen is known for it.

V gave up 7 bases and J gave up 2 bases; unmatched junction bases: 12. Germline CDR1 is SGHDT and CDR2 is YYEEEE. This CDR3 spans 16 amino acids. TCRB transcripts that were expressed got sequenced, as all of the isolated RNA had been reverse transcribed. The table came from immunoSEQ multiplex PCR; TCRdb's copy has only in-frame clones and leaves some out. The table lists hundreds of thousands of clones, over 12% of them singletons. Sequencing was done on a sample of naive CD4+ T cells from blood. The chain uses TRBV5-6 and TRBJ1-3; 7 positions agree with TRBD1. This clonotype originated in a man between 18 and 35 years old with type 1 diabetes. The CDR3 DNA sequence: TGTGCCAGCGGAGTCGCAGGGGGTCCTCCTGGAAACACCATATATTTT. Translated, it gives CASGVAGGPPGNTIYF. The variable domain in full, with the rest retrieved from reference TRBV5-6 and TRBJ1-3, is DAGVTQSPTHLIKTRGQQVTLRCSPKSGHDTVSWYQQALGQGPQFIFQYYEEEERQRGNFPDRFSGHQFPNYSSELNVNALLLGDSALYLCASGVAGGPPGNTIYFGEGSWLTVV.